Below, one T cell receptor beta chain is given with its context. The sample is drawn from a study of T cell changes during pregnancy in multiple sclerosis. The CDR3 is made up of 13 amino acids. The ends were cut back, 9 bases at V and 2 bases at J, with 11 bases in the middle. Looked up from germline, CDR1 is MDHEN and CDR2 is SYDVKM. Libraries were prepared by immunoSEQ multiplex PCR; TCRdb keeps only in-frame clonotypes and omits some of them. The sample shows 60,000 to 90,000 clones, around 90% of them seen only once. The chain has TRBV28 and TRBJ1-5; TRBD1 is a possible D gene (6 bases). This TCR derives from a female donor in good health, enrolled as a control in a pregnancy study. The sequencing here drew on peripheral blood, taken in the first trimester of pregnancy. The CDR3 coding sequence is TGTGCCAGTAACAGGGATGGCAATCAGCCCCAGCATTTT. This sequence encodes CASNRDGNQPQHF.